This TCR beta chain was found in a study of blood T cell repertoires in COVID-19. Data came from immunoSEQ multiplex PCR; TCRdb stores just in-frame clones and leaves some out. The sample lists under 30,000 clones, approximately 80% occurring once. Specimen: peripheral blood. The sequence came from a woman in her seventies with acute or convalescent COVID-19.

In nucleotides, the CDR3 is TGTGCCAGCAGCGTAGGACCCACGACAGAGTACTACGAGCAGTACTTC. Protein: CASSVGPTTEYYEQYF. The chain employs TRBV9 and TRBJ2-7; D may be TRBD1 (5 bases). This CDR3 has 16 residues. V shed 0 bases and J shed 3 bases, with 16 bases lying between them. Per the germline V gene, CDR1 is SGDLS and CDR2 is YYNGEE.